These 21 T cell receptor beta chains originate from one sample sequenced in a study of T cell changes during pregnancy in multiple sclerosis. Assay: immunoSEQ multiplex PCR; the TCRdb copy retains only in-frame clones and omits some. This table holds 65,000 to 80,000 clones, about nine tenths found once. The sequencing used peripheral blood, collected in the third trimester of pregnancy. The receptor set was obtained from a female donor with multiple sclerosis, enrolled in a pregnancy study.

The CDR3 coding sequence is TGTGCCAGCAGCTTAGGGCATAGCGGACAAGAGACCCAGTACTTC. This sequence encodes CASSLGHSGQETQYF. V gene TRBV11-2 combines with J gene TRBJ2-5; TRBD2 is a possible D gene (6 bases). This CDR3 spans 15 amino acids. Trimming removed 1 base from V and 2 bases from J, with 11 bases in between. Per germline, CDR1 SGHAT and CDR2 FQNNGV. Variable domain in full (rest from reference TRBV11-2 and TRBJ2-5): EAGVAQSPRYKIIEKRQSVAFWCNPISGHATLYWYQQILGQGPKLLIQFQNNGVVDDSQLPKDRFSAERLKGVDSTLKIQPAKLEDSAVYLCASSLGHSGQETQYFGPGTRLLVL.

This chain links TRBV7-9 with TRBJ1-3; unclear D gene. The CDR3 totals 15 residues. CDR1 and CDR2 from the germline V gene are SEHNR and FQNEAQ (reference sequence). Between the trimmed V and J ends, which lost 1 base and 0 bases, there was a span of 7 bases. The CDR3 loop is CASSLDSFSGNTIYF. The CDR3 DNA sequence: TGTGCCAGCAGCTTAGATTCGTTCTCTGGAAACACCATATATTTT.

This rearrangement joins TRBV25-1 to TRBJ2-5; the D gene is possibly TRBD2 (5 bases). V lost 5 bases to trimming and J lost 6 bases, with 10 bases between them. CDR3 length: 12 amino acids. Per the germline V gene, CDR1 is MGHDK and CDR2 is SYGVNS. The CDR3 loop reads CASSSGIQTQYF. CDR3 coding DNA: TGTGCCAGCAGTTCGGGAATCCAGACCCAGTACTTC.

The chain combines TRBV6-5 with TRBJ2-5, with TRBD1 identical over 9 bases. V shed 0 bases and J 6 bases; nucleotides not matched to a gene: 5. Per germline, CDR1 MNHEY and CDR2 SVGAGI. CDR3 length equals 15 residues. CDR3 in amino acids: CASSYSRDREKTQYF. The CDR3 nucleotides read TGTGCCAGCAGTTACTCAAGGGACAGGGAGAAGACCCAGTACTTC.

The genes are TRBV18 and TRBJ1-1; 9 nucleotides line up with TRBD1. Per germline, CDR1 KGHSH and CDR2 LQKENI. V shed 2 bases, J shed 4 bases, and the junction held 11 bases outside the gene matches. The CDR3 has 17 amino acids. The chain's CDR3 is CASSPYSTGGSGTEAFF. The CDR3 nucleotides read TGTGCCAGCTCACCATATTCGACAGGGGGGAGCGGCACTGAAGCTTTCTTT. Variable domain in full (rest from reference TRBV18 and TRBJ1-1): NAGVMQNPRHLVRRRGQEARLRCSPMKGHSHVYWYRQLPEEGLKFMVYLQKENIIDESGMPKERFSAEFPKEGPSILRIQQVVRGDSAAYFCASSPYSTGGSGTEAFFGQGTRLTVV.

V and J are TRBV12-5 and TRBJ1-2; 8 bases are a match to TRBD1. This CDR3 comprises 17 residues. CDR1 is LGHNT and CDR2 is FRNRAP in the germline V gene. Losses at the gene ends were 0 bases for V and 3 bases for J; bases not matched to a gene: 9. The CDR3 spells CASGLVLAGGADYGYTF. CDR3 sequence (DNA): TGTGCTAGTGGTTTGGTATTGGCAGGGGGCGCGGACTATGGCTACACCTTC.

J is TRBJ1-5 and V is TRBV7-9; the D is unclear. CDR3 length equals 14 residues. The germline V gene encodes CDR1 SEHNR and CDR2 FQNEAQ (reference sequence). With 2 bases removed from V and 4 bases from J, the gap between germline ends came to 9 bases. This CDR3 reads CASSLISQNQPQHF. In nucleotides, the CDR3 is TGTGCCAGCAGCTTAATTTCCCAGAATCAGCCCCAGCATTTT.

The rearrangement joins TRBV7-6 to TRBJ2-7; 10 bases are shared with TRBD1. CDR1 is SGHVS and CDR2 is FNYEAQ in the germline V gene. Trimming cost V 1 base and J 4 bases; bases outside gene matches: 7. There are 16 residues in the CDR3. CDR3 loop: CASSLDPGQGFYEQYF. CDR3 sequence (DNA): TGTGCCAGCAGCTTAGATCCGGGACAGGGGTTTTACGAGCAGTACTTC.

This chain connects TRBV2 to TRBJ2-7; possible D gene TRBD1, 6 bases. This CDR3 has 15 residues. CDR1 is SNHLY, CDR2 FYNNEI, per germline. V lost 1 base, J lost 0 bases, and 10 bases lay in between. The CDR3 spells CASSEEGGPSYEQYF. CDR3 in DNA: TGTGCCAGCAGTGAAGAAGGGGGACCCTCCTACGAGCAGTACTTC.

The J gene is TRBJ2-1, the V gene TRBV6-5; TRBD2 matches 10 bases. This CDR3 region has 15 residues. Looked up from germline, CDR1 is MNHEY and CDR2 is SVGAGI. The V and J ends lost 5 bases and 5 bases, in that order; junction bases with no gene match: 6. CDR3 in DNA: TGTGCCAGCAGTCACAGCGGGAGGGCCCACAATGAGCAGTTCTTC. Its protein is CASSHSGRAHNEQFF.

The chain carries TRBV5-4 and TRBJ1-2; D call uncertain. CDR3 length: 14 amino acids. V lost 2 bases to trimming and J lost 0 bases, with 8 bases between them. CDR1 and CDR2 from the germline V gene are SGHNT and YYREEE (reference sequence). The CDR3 sequence: CASSLSASNYGYTF. CDR3 bases: TGTGCCAGCAGCTTAAGCGCATCTAACTATGGCTACACCTTC.

The chain links TRBV6-1 to TRBJ1-1, with D perhaps matching TRBD1 (6 bases). The CDR3 runs to 11 residues. Per germline, CDR1 MNHNS and CDR2 SASEGT. The V end lost 7 bases, the J end lost 11 bases, and 14 bases lay between the germline ends. The CDR3 bases are TGTGCCAGCACCAGACAGGTCGGGGCTTTCTTT. It is translated as CASTRQVGAFF.

This chain links TRBV5-5 with TRBJ1-6; possible D gene TRBD1, 5 bases. Looked up from germline, CDR1 is SGHKS and CDR2 is YYEKEE (reference sequence). V gave up 0 bases and J gave up 5 bases, with 9 bases separating them. The CDR3 has 15 residues. As DNA, the CDR3 is TGTGCCAGCAGCTTGGGTTTAGGGGATAATTCACCCCTCCACTTT. It encodes CASSLGLGDNSPLHF.

This chain links TRBV5-8 with TRBJ2-2; D unresolved. The ends were cut back, 4 bases at V and 3 bases at J, with 4 bases in the middle. CDR1 is SGHTS and CDR2 is YDEGEE in the germline V gene. The length of the CDR3 is 12 residues. The CDR3 loop is CASSHYTGELFF. CDR3 DNA: TGTGCCAGCAGCCACTACACCGGGGAGCTGTTTTTT. The full variable domain, with the rest looked up from reference TRBV5-8 and TRBJ2-2, is EAGVTQSPTHLIKTRGQQATLRCSPISGHTSVYWYQQALGLGLQFLLWYDEGEERNRGNFPPRFSGRQFPNYSSELNVNALELEDSALYLCASSHYTGELFFGEGSRLTVL.

The chain couples TRBV30 to TRBJ2-2; a possible D gene is TRBD1 (6 bases). V gave up 5 bases and J gave up 4 bases, with 14 bases separating them. Germline V gene data show CDR1 as GTSNPN and CDR2 as SVGIG (reference sequence). The CDR3 contains 14 residues. The CDR3 region has the DNA TGTGCCTGGTCTTCCAGGGGTGGCACCGGGGAGCTGTTTTTT. It is translated as CAWSSRGGTGELFF.

The chain has TRBV5-1 and TRBJ2-2, with 8 bases that match TRBD1. V was pared by 3 bases and J by 1 base, with 2 bases of the junction left unmatched. The germline V gene has CDR1 SGHRS and CDR2 YFSETQ. This CDR3 has 15 amino acids. CDR3 sequence (DNA): TGCGCCAGCAGCTCCGGGACAGGGAACACCGGGGAGCTGTTTTTT. Its translation: CASSSGTGNTGELFF.

The J gene is TRBJ2-2, the V gene TRBV10-3; 10 positions match TRBD2. This CDR3 is 15 amino acids long. Germline values: CDR1 ENHRY, CDR2 SYGVKD. V dropped 7 bases and J dropped 6; count of bases not matched to a gene: 8. The DNA of the CDR3 is TGTGCCATCACCTCCCCGAGCGGGGGGGCCGGGGAGCTGTTTTTT. This sequence encodes CAITSPSGGAGELFF.

Of note for this clone: Different DNA sequences within this sample yield the same CDR3. This sequence joins TRBV7-2 and TRBJ2-5; D is unresolved. This CDR3 contains 12 residues. V shed 0 bases and J shed 5 bases, with 4 bases lying between them. Looked up from germline, CDR1 is SGHTA and CDR2 is FQGNSA. CDR3 in amino acids: CASSLAGETQYF. The CDR3, as DNA: TGTGCCAGCAGCTTAGCCGGGGAGACCCAGTACTTC.

This rearrangement joins TRBV11-3 to TRBJ2-2; tentatively, D is TRBD2 (6 bases). V was clipped by 5 bases and J by 7 bases, with 17 bases between them. The CDR3 runs to 15 residues. CDR1 SGHNT and CDR2 YENEEA come from the germline V gene. The DNA for the CDR3 is TGTGCCAGCAGCCCCGGTGGAGGGGTGGGCGGGGAGCTGTTTTTT. Translating it yields CASSPGGGVGGELFF.

This chain links TRBV5-6 with TRBJ1-3; tentatively, D is TRBD1 (5 bases). Trimming left V 4 bases short and J 2 bases short, with 25 bases between. The V gene's germline CDR1 is SGHDT and CDR2 YYEEEE. The CDR3 has 19 amino acids. CDR3 DNA sequence: TGTGCCAGCAGCGGCGGCGGGGGAAGGTTTAGTGGGGCTGGAAACACCATATATTTT. Translated, it gives CASSGGGGRFSGAGNTIYF.

The chain carries TRBV7-3 and TRBJ2-5, with TRBD2 matching over 9 bases. This CDR3 has 16 residues. The ends lost 2 bases at V and 4 bases at J; junction bases unmatched: 8. CDR1 and CDR2 from the germline V gene are SGHTA and FQGTGA. The CDR3 sequence is CASSLSPGTSRETQYF. The CDR3 bases are TGTGCCAGCAGCTTATCACCCGGGACTAGCAGAGAGACCCAGTACTTC. Drawing the rest from reference TRBV7-3 and TRBJ2-5, the complete variable domain is GAGVSQTPSNKVTEKGKYVELRCDPISGHTALYWYRQSLGQGPEFLIYFQGTGAADDSGLPNDRFFAVRPEGSVSTLKIQRTERGDSAVYLCASSLSPGTSRETQYFGPGTRLLVL.